The TCR beta chain under discussion was sequenced for a study of synovial regulatory T cells in juvenile arthritis. Findings of the study overall: Synovial Teff and blood CPL repertoires partially overlapped with iaTreg TCR repertoires, which were largely patient-private.

The synovial samples were synovial fluid, paired with peripheral blood from each active arthritis patient. This clone is medium-sized by frequency. Antigen specificity is unknown. Some clones are missing from TCRdb's copy, which holds only in-frame ones; the method was immunoSEQ multiplex PCR. The sample table includes under 800 clones. The receptor's source is a donor aged 2-30 years with juvenile idiopathic arthritis. Material: Treg cells from the synovium.

This chain's CDR3 is CAISTLLAGVGEQYF. V gene TRBV10-3 combines with J gene TRBJ2-7; the TCRdb call, TRBD2, lacks DNA for checking. This CDR3 region has 15 residues. The protein alone is recorded here. CDR1 is ENHRY, CDR2 SYGVKD, per germline.